These 28 T cell receptor beta chains were sequenced from one sample in a study of blood T cells in healthy people across ages. The authors ran a second PCR of roughly 7 to 11 cycles using a sample-barcoded 5' primer and a J-beta primer mix. TCRdb independently ran MiXCR on the 5' RACE reads; one entry per CDR3 protein. The sample contains around 650,000 distinct CDR3 sequences, 40% to 45% of which appear only once. Input material: blood. The source of these receptors is a man older than 75 in good health.

This clonotype was seen a handful of times. This sequence joins TRBV20-1 and TRBJ2-7; no definite D call. CDR3 length: 13 amino acids. V gave up 3 bases and J gave up 3 bases, with 12 bases separating them. Germline V lookup: CDR1 DFQATT, CDR2 SNEGSKA (reference sequence). CDR3 bases: TGCAGTGCTAGTTCCAGGCTTAACTACGAGCAGTACTTC. It translates to CSASSRLNYEQYF.

This clonotype was seen a handful of times. The V gene is TRBV28, the J gene TRBJ2-7; a weak D match, TRBD2 (6 bases). The assigned J gene may be wrong: the sequence end matches TRBJ2-4 better. Germline lookup yields CDR1 MDHEN and CDR2 SYDVKM. CDR3 length: 15 residues. The CDR3 DNA sequence: TGTGCCAGCAGAACCACCGGGGGAGATCTCAACATTCAGTACTTC. As protein: CASRTTGGDLNIQYF.

The V call is TRBV3-1, the J call TRBJ1-6; no clear D gene. Trimming removed 3 bases from V and 8 bases from J, with 5 bases in between. In germline, CDR1 is LGHDT, CDR2 YNNKEL (reference sequence). The CDR3 length is 12 residues. The CDR3 loop reads CASSHGDSPLHF. The CDR3 DNA sequence: TGTGCCAGCAGCCACGGCGATTCACCCCTCCACTTT.

There are a few counts of this clonotype. The chain has TRBV4-3 and TRBJ1-4, with unresolved D. CDR1 is LGHNA, CDR2 YSLEER, per germline. V was trimmed by 4 bases and J by 8 bases, leaving 11 bases between them. This CDR3 has 13 amino acids. CDR3 sequence: CASSPQYPEKLFF. Written as DNA, the CDR3 is TGCGCCAGCAGCCCGCAGTACCCCGAAAAACTGTTTTTT.

V is TRBV5-1 and J is TRBJ2-1; 10 bases map to TRBD2. The trim removed 8 bases at V and 7 bases at J, leaving 9 bases unmatched. This CDR3 is 14 amino acids long. Germline loops: CDR1 SGHRS, CDR2 YFSETQ. Written as DNA, the CDR3 is TGCGCCAGTAACCCTAGCGGGGGCTCGAATGAGCAGTTCTTC. Its translation: CASNPSGGSNEQFF. Combining the CDR3 with reference TRBV5-1 and TRBJ2-1 gives the whole variable domain KAGVTQTPRYLIKTRGQQVTLSCSPISGHRSVSWYQQTPGQGLQFLFEYFSETQRNKGNFPGRFSGRQFSNSRSEMNVSTLELGDSALYLCASNPSGGSNEQFFGPGTRLTVL.

This clonotype was detected only a few times. This chain connects TRBV5-1 to TRBJ2-5; 9 bases match TRBD2. CDR3 size: 17 residues. J was trimmed by 2 bases and V by 5 bases; bases with no gene match: 13. Germline-derived CDR1 and CDR2 are SGHRS and YFSETQ. The CDR3 loop is CASRGGAGTSYQETQYF. The CDR3 bases are TGCGCCAGCAGGGGTGGGGCCGGGACTAGCTATCAAGAGACCCAGTACTTC. Complete variable domain (other parts from reference TRBV5-1 and TRBJ2-5): KAGVTQTPRYLIKTRGQQVTLSCSPISGHRSVSWYQQTPGQGLQFLFEYFSETQRNKGNFPGRFSGRQFSNSRSEMNVSTLELGDSALYLCASRGGAGTSYQETQYFGPGTRLLVL.

This clonotype was counted once. The chain links TRBV10-2 to TRBJ1-5; D is unresolved. The CDR3 length is 14 residues. Germline CDR1 WSHSY, CDR2 SAAADI. V was cut by 0 bases and J by 9 bases, with 12 bases left in between. In nucleotides, the CDR3 is TGCGCCAGCAGTGAGTCCAGCCTCACTACGCCCCAGCATTTT. Residues: CASSESSLTTPQHF.

The genes are TRBV3-1 and TRBJ1-4, with TRBD1 matching 10 bases. The CDR3 is 15 residues long. The germline V gene encodes CDR1 LGHDT and CDR2 YNNKEL (reference sequence). Trimming took 3 bases from V and 7 from J; bases not matched to a gene: 5. CDR3 sequence: CASSQVTGGGEKLFF. The DNA of the CDR3 is TGTGCCAGCAGCCAGGTGACAGGGGGCGGTGAAAAACTGTTTTTT.

V gene TRBV5-1 combines with J gene TRBJ2-3; 8 bases align to TRBD1. V was clipped by 8 bases and J by 3 bases; unmatched bases: 5. Per germline, CDR1 SGHRS and CDR2 YFSETQ. CDR3 length: 13 amino acids. As DNA, the CDR3 is TGCGCCAGTATGACAGGGGCAACAGATACGCAGTATTTT. It codes for CASMTGATDTQYF.

This clonotype was seen a handful of times. The chain uses TRBV28 and TRBJ2-3; D assignment may be TRBD1 or TRBD2 (5 bases each). Trimming removed 6 bases at V and 8 bases at J, with 21 bases between. The germline CDR1 and CDR2 sequences are MDHEN and SYDVKM. This CDR3 contains 15 residues. DNA of the CDR3: TGTGCCAGCAGCCAGGGACCCTACCAAACCCGTACGCAGTATTTT. Amino acids: CASSQGPYQTRTQYF.

This clonotype was found many times. V is TRBV4-3 and J is TRBJ1-6; D gene uncertain. Trimming removed 4 bases at V and 3 bases at J, with 13 bases between. The CDR3 runs 16 residues. Germline V gene data show CDR1 as LGHNA and CDR2 as YSLEER. Written as DNA, the CDR3 is TGCGCCAGCAGCCTAGGACGGTCTAACTATAATTCACCCCTCCACTTT. Translated, it gives CASSLGRSNYNSPLHF.

This clonotype turned up a few times. J is TRBJ1-2 and V is TRBV4-3; tentatively, D is TRBD1 (5 bases). The V gene's germline CDR1 is LGHNA and CDR2 YSLEER. Trimming pared 4 bases from V and 7 bases from J, leaving 25 bases between. The CDR3 has 17 residues. The CDR3 coding sequence is TGCGCCAGCAGCCCCGCTGGGGGTACAGATCTTTCATTTGGCTACACCTTC. Translation: CASSPAGGTDLSFGYTF.

Only a few counts were recorded for this clonotype. The rearrangement uses TRBV27 and TRBJ1-5; unclear D gene. Looked up from germline, CDR1 is MNHEY and CDR2 is SMNVEV (reference sequence). The CDR3 is 12 amino acids. The V end was cut by 6 bases, the J end by 4 bases, with 7 bases between. CDR3 loop: CASRARNQPQHF. The CDR3 region has the DNA TGTGCCAGCAGAGCTAGGAATCAGCCCCAGCATTTT.

V is TRBV28 and J is TRBJ2-7; TRBD2 is a possible D gene (6 bases). Per the germline V gene, CDR1 is MDHEN and CDR2 is SYDVKM. This CDR3 is built from 13 residues. V dropped 6 bases and J dropped 2 bases, with 11 bases sitting between them. The DNA of the CDR3 is TGTGCCAGCAGCATGGGGGGAACCTACGAGCAGTACTTC. Amino acids: CASSMGGTYEQYF.

This clonotype was detected a few times. This chain links TRBV15 with TRBJ2-5; TRBD2 matches 11 bases. The J call may not be correct, given that the DNA end is closer to TRBJ2-7. The CDR3 loop spans 15 amino acids. The germline V gene has CDR1 LNHNV and CDR2 YYDKDF (reference sequence). The CDR3 DNA is TGTGCCACCAGCAGAGCTCGACTAGCGGGACACGAGCAGTACTTC. The encoded protein is CATSRARLAGHEQYF.

This clonotype came up a few times. DNA for the CDR3: TGTGCCAGCAGTGAAGATTTGGGGGCTAGCAATCAGCCCCAGCATTTT. Translated: CASSEDLGASNQPQHF. V is TRBV6-1 and J is TRBJ1-5, with D perhaps matching TRBD1 (6 bases). Per the germline V gene, CDR1 is MNHNS and CDR2 is SASEGT. V lost 1 base to trimming and J lost 0 bases, with 10 bases between them. The length of the CDR3 is 16 residues.

The V gene is TRBV6-6, the J gene TRBJ1-2; weak D call: TRBD1 (5 bases). The ends were cut back, 3 bases at V and 8 bases at J, with 13 bases in the middle. Germline V CDR1 and CDR2: MNHNY, SVGAGI (reference sequence). This CDR3 is built from 13 residues. The CDR3 sequence is CASSYTYGDGYTF. CDR3 bases: TGTGCCAGCAGTTATACGTACGGGGACGGCTACACCTTC.

The CDR3 here is CASSRAEYPGTDTQYF. Written as DNA, the CDR3 is TGTGCCAGCAGCCGAGCAGAGTACCCCGGCACAGATACGCAGTATTTT. The chain carries TRBV21-1 and TRBJ2-3. TRBV21-1 is reported as a pseudogene. There are 16 residues in the CDR3.

This rearrangement joins TRBV7-9 to TRBJ2-1; 10 bases fit TRBD2. The CDR3 runs to 16 residues. V lost 2 bases, J lost 6 bases, and 7 bases stayed unmatched. Germline-derived CDR1 and CDR2 are SEHNR and FQNEAQ (reference sequence). CDR3 in amino acids: CASSLRGPSGGNEQFF. The CDR3 nucleotides read TGTGCCAGCAGCTTACGGGGCCCTAGCGGGGGCAATGAGCAGTTCTTC.

V is TRBV30 and J is TRBJ1-1; 7 bases agree with TRBD1. Losses at the gene ends were 5 bases for V and 8 bases for J; bases not matched to a gene: 2. The germline gives CDR1 GTSNPN, CDR2 SVGIG (reference sequence). The CDR3 runs 10 residues. The CDR3 sequence is CAWGQEEAFF. The CDR3, as DNA: TGTGCCTGGGGACAGGAGGAAGCTTTCTTT. The full variable domain, completed using reference TRBV30 and TRBJ1-1, is SQTIHQWPATLVQPVGSPLSLECTVEGTSNPNLYWYRQAAGRGLQLLFYSVGIGQISSEVPQNLSASRPQDRQFILSSKKLLLSDSGFYLCAWGQEEAFFGQGTRLTVV.

This clonotype was observed a single time. The V gene is TRBV28, the J gene TRBJ2-5, with 8 bases aligning to TRBD2. J was trimmed by 2 bases and V by 5 bases; bases with no gene match: 7. CDR3 length: 15 residues. CDR1 and CDR2 from the germline V gene are MDHEN and SYDVKM. CDR3 in DNA: TGTGCCAGCAGTCTATTCGGGGGGGGGCAAGAGACCCAGTACTTC. Amino acids: CASSLFGGGQETQYF.

This clonotype was recorded a few times. This chain uses TRBV4-2 with TRBJ1-1, with 7 bases identical to TRBD1. V shed 3 bases, J shed 3 bases, and the junction held 4 bases outside the gene matches. The germline V gene encodes CDR1 LGHNA and CDR2 YNFKEQ. The CDR3 length is 14 residues. In DNA, the CDR3 is TGTGCCAGCAGCCAGGGCGACAGGGACACTGAAGCTTTCTTT. Its protein product is CASSQGDRDTEAFF.

This chain joins TRBV29-1 and TRBJ2-3, with no clear D. Deletions cut 7 bases from V and 2 bases from J, with 16 bases between. This CDR3 region has 14 residues. Germline-derived CDR1 and CDR2 are SQVTM and ANQGSEA. CDR3 residues: CSARRGHFTDTQYF. CDR3 coding DNA: TGCAGCGCCCGCCGTGGCCATTTCACAGATACGCAGTATTTT.

This clonotype has a count of ten or more. The rearrangement uses TRBV7-3 and TRBJ2-7, with 14 bases fitting TRBD2. The J segment lost 3 bases and the V segment lost 6 bases, leaving 4 bases of the junction unmatched. The CDR3 covers 15 residues. CDR1 is SGHTA, CDR2 FQGTGA, per germline. In DNA form, the CDR3 reads TGTGCCAGCAGTCCGGGACTAGCGGGAGTCTACGAGCAGTACTTC. It translates to CASSPGLAGVYEQYF.

There are a few counts of this clonotype. The chain combines TRBV6-2 or TRBV6-3 with TRBJ2-3, with D maybe TRBD1 (6 bases). In germline, CDR1 is MNHEY, CDR2 SVGEGT. The V gene lost 2 bases and the J gene lost 5 bases, with 17 bases spanning the gap. The CDR3 is made up of 16 amino acids. The DNA of the CDR3 is TGTGCCAGCAGTTACGGCCGTAGTCAGGGGCAAGATACGCAGTATTTT. Its translation is CASSYGRSQGQDTQYF.

The chain combines TRBV29-1 with TRBJ2-4; a possible D gene is TRBD2 (5 bases). Trimming stripped 7 bases from V and 3 bases from J, with 13 bases between. The CDR3 extends over 13 amino acids. The germline gives CDR1 SQVTM, CDR2 ANQGSEA. CDR3 coding DNA: TGCAGCGCTCGGACCGGGGACAAAAACATTCAGTACTTC. Amino acids: CSARTGDKNIQYF.

This clonotype has ten or more counts. The chain couples TRBV9 to TRBJ2-1; possibly TRBD2 for D (6 bases). Germline loops: CDR1 SGDLS, CDR2 YYNGEE. Trimming stripped 3 bases from V and 0 bases from J, with 13 bases between. This CDR3 region has 16 residues. Written as DNA, the CDR3 is TGTGCCAGCAGCGAGGAGGGAGCGACCTCCTACAATGAGCAGTTCTTC. This sequence encodes CASSEEGATSYNEQFF.

CDR3 coding DNA: TGTGCCAGCAGCGTAGACTACGGGACTGAGCAGTTCTTC. Protein product: CASSVDYGTEQFF. The chain is built from TRBV9 and TRBJ2-1; D may correspond to TRBD1 or TRBD2 (5 bases each). Germline V lookup: CDR1 SGDLS, CDR2 YYNGEE. Deletions cut 0 bases from V and 9 bases from J, with 10 bases between. The CDR3 length is 13 residues.